A single sample is the source of the 21 T cell receptor beta chains below, sequenced in a study of cytomegalovirus exposure and HLA in healthy donors. The PCR used 60 Vbeta and 13 Jbeta primers. Here immunoSEQ multiplex PCR was the method, and the copy in TCRdb shows in-frame clones only, minus some. The sample contains some 270,000 clones, under 90% of which appear only once. The specimen sequenced was PBMCs. These receptors were collected from a girl aged 2-10 years in good health and CMV-seronegative.

This rearrangement joins TRBV18 to TRBJ1-1, with D unresolved. V lost 2 bases to trimming and J lost 5 bases, with 6 bases between them. The CDR3 totals 12 residues. Germline V CDR1 and CDR2: KGHSH, LQKENI. DNA for the CDR3: TGTGCCAGCTCACCATCAGGAACTGAAGCTTTCTTT. This gives the protein CASSPSGTEAFF.

The chain carries TRBV2 and TRBJ1-3; tentatively, D is TRBD1 (5 bases). From germline, CDR1 is SNHLY and CDR2 FYNNEI. The germline V and J ends were trimmed by 8 bases and 4 bases, with 12 bases remaining between them. The CDR3 runs to 13 residues. The CDR3 here is CASGADTGNTIYF. The CDR3 nucleotides read TGTGCCAGCGGGGCGGACACCGGAAACACCATATATTTT.

CDR3 protein: CASSPTPSGGNSPLHF. CDR3 bases: TGTGCCAGCTCACCAACACCTTCGGGGGGTAATTCACCCCTCCACTTT. The V gene is TRBV18, the J gene TRBJ1-6, with D maybe TRBD1 (5 bases). Germline V gene lookup returns CDR1 KGHSH and CDR2 LQKENI. The CDR3 has 16 amino acids. V was cut by 2 bases and J by 6 bases, with 14 bases left in between.

The gene calls are TRBV2 and TRBJ2-4; 9 positions match TRBD1. The CDR3 is 16 residues long. Germline V gene lookup returns CDR1 SNHLY and CDR2 FYNNEI. V dropped 4 bases and J dropped 1; count of bases not matched to a gene: 5. In nucleotides, the CDR3 is TGTGCCAGCAGTGCACAGGGGGCAGTCGCCAAAAACATTCAGTACTTC. Translating it yields CASSAQGAVAKNIQYF.

This clone has a single count. This chain joins TRBV5-6 and TRBJ1-2; tentative D call: TRBD1 (5 bases). The CDR3 extends over 15 amino acids. V was clipped by 0 bases and J by 3 bases, with 12 bases between them. Germline V gene data show CDR1 as SGHDT and CDR2 as YYEEEE. In nucleotides, the CDR3 is TGTGCCAGCAGCTTGGGACTAGGGGCCTACTATGGCTACACCTTC. Protein sequence: CASSLGLGAYYGYTF.

The J gene is TRBJ2-1, the V gene TRBV18; 7 bases match TRBD1. The V segment lost 3 bases and the J segment 4 bases; nucleotides outside the gene matches: 6. The CDR3 covers 15 residues. The germline CDR1 and CDR2 sequences are KGHSH and LQKENI. Written as DNA, the CDR3 is TGTGCCAGCTCACCCCGACAGGGTGTTTACAATGAGCAGTTCTTC. It specifies CASSPRQGVYNEQFF.

The chain employs TRBV18 and TRBJ2-7; 8 bases map to TRBD2. This CDR3 spans 17 amino acids. Germline values: CDR1 KGHSH, CDR2 LQKENI. The junction had 16 bases not matched to a gene; V was cut back by 3 bases and J by 6 bases. The CDR3 here is CASSPPGGGRGNGEQYF. CDR3 in DNA: TGTGCCAGCTCACCTCCGGGAGGGGGGCGCGGTAATGGCGAGCAGTACTTC. Supplemented by reference TRBV18 and TRBJ2-7, the full variable domain reads NAGVMQNPRHLVRRRGQEARLRCSPMKGHSHVYWYRQLPEEGLKFMVYLQKENIIDESGMPKERFSAEFPKEGPSILRIQQVVRGDSAAYFCASSPPGGGRGNGEQYFGPGTRLTVT.

J is TRBJ1-6 and V is TRBV2; 7 bases are shared with TRBD1. This CDR3 region has 15 residues. Germline V lookup: CDR1 SNHLY, CDR2 FYNNEI. The ends lost 7 bases at V and 5 bases at J; junction bases unmatched: 8. The CDR3 sequence: CASKLGTVNNSPLHF. The CDR3 nucleotides are TGTGCCAGCAAGCTGGGGACAGTGAATAATTCACCCCTCCACTTT.

The chain links TRBV15 to TRBJ2-7; TRBD2 matches at 12 bases. In germline, CDR1 is LNHNV, CDR2 YYDKDF (reference sequence). The CDR3 consists of 13 residues. J lost 5 bases, V lost 7 bases, and 3 bases had no gene match. The CDR3 nucleotides read TGTGCCACCAAGACTAGCGGGAGAGACGAGCAGTACTTC. Translation: CATKTSGRDEQYF. Full variable domain (remainder filled in from reference TRBV15 and TRBJ2-7): DAMVIQNPRYQVTQFGKPVTLSCSQTLNHNVMYWYQQKSSQAPKLLFHYYDKDFNNEADTPDNFQSRRPNTSFCFLDIRSPGLGDTAMYLCATKTSGRDEQYFGPGTRLTVT.

The chain carries TRBV2 and TRBJ1-1; D ambiguous. In germline, CDR1 is SNHLY, CDR2 FYNNEI. The CDR3 loop spans 14 amino acids. Trimming pared 7 bases from V and 0 bases from J, leaving 12 bases between. The CDR3 spells CASTSARMNTEAFF. The CDR3 DNA reads as TGTGCCAGCACGTCAGCCAGGATGAACACTGAAGCTTTCTTT.

V usage is TRBV28 and J usage is TRBJ1-1; weak D call: TRBD1 (5 bases). The V gene lost 2 bases and the J gene lost 0 bases, with 10 bases spanning the gap. Germline values: CDR1 MDHEN, CDR2 SYDVKM. The CDR3 sequence is 15 residues long. The CDR3: CASSLGGRLNTEAFF. CDR3 DNA: TGTGCCAGCAGTTTAGGGGGGAGATTGAACACTGAAGCTTTCTTT. The whole variable domain, remainder taken from reference TRBV28 and TRBJ1-1, is DVKVTQSSRYLVKRTGEKVFLECVQDMDHENMFWYRQDPGLGLRLIYFSYDVKMKEKGDIPEGYSVSREKKERFSLILESASTNQTSMYLCASSLGGRLNTEAFFGQGTRLTVV.

The chain has TRBV2 and TRBJ1-2; 8 bases are a match to TRBD1. The length of the CDR3 is 13 residues. Germline assignment: CDR1 SNHLY and CDR2 FYNNEI. With V trimmed by 10 bases and J by 4 bases, 8 bases remained unmatched. The CDR3 reads CANIGQGGYGYTF. Written as DNA, the CDR3 is TGTGCCAACATCGGACAGGGCGGCTATGGCTACACCTTC.

In its sample, this clone was seen a few times. The rearrangement uses TRBV6-1 and TRBJ1-6; 7 bases align to TRBD1. The J segment lost 5 bases and the V segment lost 1 base, leaving 2 bases of the junction unmatched. Germline V CDR1 and CDR2: MNHNS, SASEGT. CDR3 length: 15 amino acids. The CDR3 region has the DNA TGTGCCAGCAGTGAAGGGGGACAGCATAATTCACCCCTCCACTTT. Its translation is CASSEGGQHNSPLHF.

This clone occurred a few times. Other DNA sequences in this specimen translate into the identical CDR3. The rearrangement uses TRBV28 and TRBJ2-6; possible D gene TRBD2, 6 bases. Germline-derived CDR1 and CDR2 are MDHEN and SYDVKM. The CDR3 spans 14 residues. V dropped 6 bases and J dropped 0 bases, with 6 bases sitting between them. The CDR3 sequence is CASSGSSGANVLTF. The DNA of the CDR3 is TGTGCCAGCAGCGGGAGCTCTGGGGCCAACGTCCTGACTTTC.

The V call is TRBV5-4, the J call TRBJ2-7; 9 nucleotides agree with TRBD1. This CDR3 has 14 amino acids. Germline CDR1 SGHNT, CDR2 YYREEE (reference sequence). V dropped 2 bases and J dropped 3; count of bases not matched to a gene: 3. The CDR3 DNA reads TGTGCCAGCAGCTTTCGGGACAGGGTCTACGAGCAGTACTTC. This encodes CASSFRDRVYEQYF.

V is TRBV9 and J is TRBJ1-4; no definite D call. Germline assignment: CDR1 SGDLS and CDR2 YYNGEE. With 0 bases removed from V and 7 bases from J, the gap between germline ends came to 10 bases. There are 14 residues in the CDR3. The CDR3 sequence: CASSVAPRVEKLFF. The CDR3 coding sequence is TGTGCCAGCAGCGTAGCACCCCGAGTTGAAAAACTGTTTTTT.

The V gene is TRBV30, the J gene TRBJ1-4; D is perhaps TRBD1 (6 bases). Germline values: CDR1 GTSNPN, CDR2 SVGIG (reference sequence). Between the trimmed V and J ends, which lost 4 bases and 16 bases, there was a span of 16 bases. The CDR3 length is 11 residues. The CDR3 loop is CAWNAGGYTFF. The CDR3 nucleotides read TGTGCCTGGAACGCGGGGGGCTATACGTTTTTT.

This chain uses TRBV6-1 with TRBJ1-2, with TRBD1 as a possible D gene (5 bases). CDR1 and CDR2 (germline): MNHNS, SASEGT. The V end lost 0 bases, the J end lost 3 bases, and 11 bases lay between the germline ends. The CDR3 is 15 amino acids. CDR3 sequence (DNA): TGTGCCAGCAGTGAAGCGAGACAGCCCCACTATGGCTACACCTTC. Residues: CASSEARQPHYGYTF.

This clone was observed a handful of times. The V gene is TRBV6-5, the J gene TRBJ1-2; 10 nucleotides agree with TRBD1. Germline CDR1 and CDR2: MNHEY and SVGAGI. Trimming took 0 bases from V and 5 from J; bases not matched to a gene: 3. This CDR3 is built from 15 residues. CDR3 amino acids: CASSYSRTGGYGYTF. The CDR3 nucleotides read TGTGCCAGCAGTTACTCTAGGACAGGGGGTTATGGCTACACCTTC.

CDR3 sequence reads: CASSPFRGNSNQPQHF. DNA for the CDR3: TGTGCCAGCAGCCCCTTCCGGGGGAATAGCAATCAGCCCCAGCATTTT. The chain is built from TRBV28 and TRBJ1-5; TRBD1 is a possible D gene (5 bases). The CDR3 consists of 16 residues. Trimming pared 6 bases from V and 0 bases from J, leaving 15 bases between. CDR1 is MDHEN, CDR2 SYDVKM, per germline.

This clone occurred a few times. V usage is TRBV7-2 and J usage is TRBJ2-5, with 8 positions matching TRBD2. The ends lost 4 bases at V and 5 bases at J; junction bases unmatched: 9. The length of the CDR3 is 15 residues. Germline values: CDR1 SGHTA, CDR2 FQGNSA. CDR3 protein: CASSSLRGGGETQYF. CDR3 DNA sequence: TGTGCCAGCAGCTCGCTTCGGGGGGGCGGTGAGACCCAGTACTTC.